This record looks at one TCR beta chain sequence and its context. V trimming: 2 bases; J trimming: 9 bases; junction bases outside the gene matches: 4. The length of the CDR3 is 16 residues. Germline CDR1 is MNHEY and CDR2 is SVGEGT. This specimen belongs to a study of blood T cell repertoires in COVID-19. Whole-study context: Sites in the United States, Italy and Spain provided acute and convalescent COVID-19 samples. Nucleic acid was either cDNA or gDNA, and it came from T cells, B-cell-depleted T cells, or PBMCs.

Generated by immunoSEQ multiplex PCR, the TCRdb table keeps only in-frame clones and is missing some. The sample has more than 150,000 clones; around 85% are singletons. Sequences were obtained from peripheral blood. The origin of this receptor is a woman in her 70s with acute or convalescent COVID-19. The chain couples TRBV6-2 or TRBV6-3 to TRBJ2-1; 16 bases fit TRBD2. This CDR3 reads CASSYGGTSGRAEQFF. Written as DNA, the CDR3 is TGTGCCAGCAGTTACGGAGGGACTAGCGGGAGGGCTGAGCAGTTCTTC.